Presented here are 21 T cell receptor beta chains from one specimen sequenced in a study of cytomegalovirus exposure and HLA in healthy donors. 60 Vbeta and 13 Jbeta primers were used in PCR. Sequenced by immunoSEQ multiplex PCR; TCRdb stores in-frame clones only, minus some. This table holds approximately 170,000 clones, around 86% found once. Sequenced: PBMCs. The receptors come from a human donor in good health.

J is TRBJ2-1 and V is TRBV7-2, with TRBD2 identical over 8 bases. Germline V gene lookup returns CDR1 SGHTA and CDR2 FQGNSA. This CDR3 region has 16 residues. J was trimmed by 3 bases and V by 3 bases; bases with no gene match: 7. CDR3 sequence (DNA): TGTGCCAGCAGCTTTACCGGGACTAGACACTACAATGAGCAGTTCTTC. Protein sequence: CASSFTGTRHYNEQFF.

V gene TRBV15 combines with J gene TRBJ2-1; 7 positions agree with TRBD2. The CDR3 is made up of 15 amino acids. Germline assignment: CDR1 LNHNV and CDR2 YYDKDF (reference sequence). J was trimmed by 0 bases and V by 9 bases; bases with no gene match: 8. CDR3 loop: CATSRAGSSYNEQFF. In DNA form, the CDR3 reads TGTGCCACGAGCCGAGCGGGGAGCTCCTACAATGAGCAGTTCTTC.

The gene calls are TRBV2 and TRBJ1-2; 8 nucleotides align to TRBD1. Trimming removed 6 bases from V and 7 bases from J; junction bases left unmatched: 7. This CDR3 region has 13 residues. Per the germline V gene, CDR1 is SNHLY and CDR2 is FYNNEI. CDR3 loop: CASREDRDAGYTF. DNA of the CDR3: TGTGCCAGCAGGGAGGACAGGGACGCTGGCTACACCTTC.

Points on this clone: Different DNA sequences within this sample yield the same CDR3. The CDR3 nucleotides read TGTGCCAGCAGTGAAAGGGGGGGGCGGAACACCGGGGAGCTGTTTTTT. Translation: CASSERGGRNTGELFF. V usage is TRBV6-1 and J usage is TRBJ2-2; D perhaps matches TRBD2 (7 bases). This CDR3 region has 16 residues. Trimming pared 2 bases from V and 1 base from J, leaving 11 bases between. Germline V gene data show CDR1 as MNHNS and CDR2 as SASEGT.

This rearrangement joins TRBV2 to TRBJ1-3; D remains ambiguous. The germline V gene encodes CDR1 SNHLY and CDR2 FYNNEI. This CDR3 contains 16 residues. Trimming removed 6 bases at V and 8 bases at J, with 23 bases between. CDR3 nucleotides: TGTGCCAGCAGATTGATGGAGGGTAACCCGGGAGACACCATATATTTT. It specifies CASRLMEGNPGDTIYF.

The V call is TRBV11-3, the J call TRBJ1-1; D gene unclear. CDR1 and CDR2 (germline): SGHNT, YENEEA. The V end lost 5 bases, the J end lost 6 bases, and 22 bases lay between the germline ends. The CDR3 contains 16 residues. The CDR3 sequence: CASSLFSLAGGPEAFF. The DNA of the CDR3 is TGTGCCAGCAGCCTATTCTCGCTGGCTGGAGGCCCTGAAGCTTTCTTT.

Here the CDR3 DNA reads TGCGCCAGCAGACCCTCACGGGTATTGGGGCGCCAGCCCCAGCATTTT. Amino acids: CASRPSRVLGRQPQHF. This chain links TRBV5-1 with TRBJ1-5, with D maybe TRBD1 (5 bases). The CDR3 is 16 amino acids. Trimming stripped 5 bases from V and 7 bases from J, with 22 bases between. Germline CDR1 reads SGHRS; CDR2 reads YFSETQ.

The chain links TRBV7-3 to TRBJ1-1; no clear D. The CDR3 runs 13 residues. CDR1 and CDR2 (germline): SGHTA, FQGTGA. V was pared by 8 bases and J by 0 bases, with 10 bases between. The CDR3 spells CASSGSVNTEAFF. The DNA for the CDR3 is TGTGCCAGCTCCGGGTCGGTGAACACTGAAGCTTTCTTT.

This clone was counted once. The chain combines TRBV6-1 with TRBJ2-7; the D gene is possibly TRBD2 (5 bases). The V end lost 8 bases, the J end lost 0 bases, and 11 bases lay between the germline ends. Germline assignment: CDR1 MNHNS and CDR2 SASEGT. The CDR3 contains 13 residues. Here the CDR3 reads CASDGGSSYEQYF. As DNA, the CDR3 is TGTGCCAGCGATGGAGGCAGCTCCTACGAGCAGTACTTC.

The chain combines TRBV5-1 with TRBJ1-6, with D possibly TRBD1 on 5 matching bases. With 4 bases removed from V and 9 bases from J, the gap between germline ends came to 14 bases. CDR3 length: 14 amino acids. CDR1 is SGHRS and CDR2 is YFSETQ in the germline V gene. CDR3 region: CASSLGGGASPLHF. The CDR3 DNA reads TGCGCCAGCAGCCTTGGTGGAGGGGCTTCACCCCTCCACTTT.

The chain links TRBV4-2 to TRBJ2-3, with 7 nucleotides matching TRBD2. CDR3 size: 14 residues. The V and J ends lost 0 bases and 10 bases, in that order; junction bases with no gene match: 7. Germline CDR1 is LGHNA and CDR2 is YNFKEQ. The CDR3 nucleotides are TGTGCCAGCAGCCAAGACGGGGGGACTACGGCGCAGTATTTT. Its translation: CASSQDGGTTAQYF.

The rearrangement links TRBV5-4 to TRBJ1-1; possibly TRBD1 for D (6 bases). Trimming took 3 bases from V and 6 from J, leaving 12 bases between them. Germline CDR1 is SGHNT and CDR2 is YYREEE (reference sequence). CDR3 length: 13 residues. CDR3 sequence reads: CASSSTGTPEAFF. CDR3 DNA: TGTGCCAGCAGCTCTACCGGGACACCTGAAGCTTTCTTT. Drawing the rest from reference TRBV5-4 and TRBJ1-1, the complete variable domain is ETGVTQSPTHLIKTRGQQVTLRCSSQSGHNTVSWYQQALGQGPQFIFQYYREEENGRGNFPPRFSGLQFPNYSSELNVNALELDDSALYLCASSSTGTPEAFFGQGTRLTVV.

This rearrangement joins TRBV21-1 to TRBJ2-7; the table assigns TRBD2, which was not confirmed against the DNA. TRBV21-1 is classified as a pseudogene. This CDR3 region has 14 residues. Here the CDR3 reads CASSSTLRGYEQYF. The CDR3 nucleotides read TGTGCCAGCAGCTCCACCCTCCGAGGTTACGAGCAGTACTTC.

The chain is built from TRBV7-2 and TRBJ2-6, with 9 bases aligning to TRBD2. V dropped 7 bases and J dropped 0; count of bases not matched to a gene: 7. This CDR3 spans 17 amino acids. Germline V gives CDR1 SGHTA, CDR2 FQGNSA. CDR3 nucleotide sequence: TGTGCCAGCACCAGTAGCGGGGGATTCTCTGGGGCCAACGTCCTGACTTTC. Translating it yields CASTSSGGFSGANVLTF.

The gene calls are TRBV11-3 and TRBJ1-5; D gene ambiguous. Germline CDR1 and CDR2: SGHNT and YENEEA. The CDR3 is 13 residues long. V shed 0 bases and J shed 4 bases, with 4 bases lying between them. CDR3 protein: CASSLDLNQPQHF. In DNA, the CDR3 is TGTGCCAGCAGCTTAGATCTTAATCAGCCCCAGCATTTT.

This clone was observed a single time. The V and J genes are TRBV9 and TRBJ2-3; TRBD2 might be the D (6 bases). The CDR3 spans 16 residues. Trimming pared 3 bases from V and 2 bases from J, leaving 16 bases between. Germline V gives CDR1 SGDLS, CDR2 YYNGEE. CDR3 sequence reads: CASSANPGLVTDTQYF. As DNA, the CDR3 is TGTGCCAGCAGCGCAAACCCGGGACTGGTCACAGATACGCAGTATTTT.

CDR3 sequence reads: CASSYSGAHTRETQYF. CDR3 coding DNA: TGTGCCAGCAGTTACTCAGGGGCCCACACCAGGGAGACCCAGTACTTC. V is TRBV6-5 and J is TRBJ2-5; a possible D gene is TRBD1 (5 bases). The V and J ends lost 0 bases and 5 bases respectively, with 16 bases between them. The V gene's germline CDR1 is MNHEY and CDR2 SVGAGI. The CDR3 has 16 amino acids.

The chain recombines TRBV2 with TRBJ2-7; 8 bases fit TRBD1. From germline, CDR1 is SNHLY and CDR2 FYNNEI. V dropped 9 bases and J dropped 7; count of bases not matched to a gene: 8. This CDR3 has 12 residues. CDR3 protein: CASSQGAGEQYF. CDR3 nucleotides: TGTGCCAGTTCTCAGGGGGCCGGAGAGCAGTACTTC.

The sample holds a few counts of this clone. The genes are TRBV6-6 and TRBJ1-1; D is possibly TRBD1 (5 bases). Trimming pared 6 bases from V and 10 bases from J, leaving 24 bases between. The CDR3 spans 15 residues. Germline CDR1 is MNHNY and CDR2 is SVGAGI (reference sequence). CDR3 bases: TGTGCCAGCAGCGGAGAAGTCCTATTCAGGGAGGGAGCTTTCTTT. Translation: CASSGEVLFREGAFF.

This clone was seen a handful of times. This chain connects TRBV7-9 to TRBJ1-2; maybe TRBD1 (6 bases). The CDR3 covers 14 residues. Germline assignment: CDR1 SEHNR and CDR2 FQNEAQ (reference sequence). Deletions cut 3 bases from V and 4 bases from J, with 12 bases between. CDR3 nucleotides: TGTGCCAGCAGCTTCACAGGGATTGGCTATGGCTACACCTTC. It translates to CASSFTGIGYGYTF.

This chain links TRBV4-1 with TRBJ2-3; 7 bases are shared with TRBD2. The CDR3 has 15 residues. The V and J ends lost 2 bases and 1 base, in that order; junction bases with no gene match: 3. CDR1 is MGHRA, CDR2 YSYEKL, per germline. The CDR3: CASSQFLAGTDTQYF. The DNA for the CDR3 is TGCGCCAGCAGCCAATTCCTAGCGGGCACAGATACGCAGTATTTT.